This T cell receptor (beta chain) was recorded in a study of T-cell memory formation after mild COVID-19. Findings and caveats of the study: A second wave expanding day 15 to 37 was CD4+-biased; contracting clones were balanced.

TCRdb analysed the 5' RACE reads with MiXCR anew, one entry per CDR3 protein. This table holds about 350,000 distinct CDR3 sequences, over 13% found once. To note about this clonotype: Its specificity is unknown.

V gave up 4 bases and J gave up 2 bases; unmatched junction bases: 4. Germline CDR1 reads KGHDR; CDR2 reads SFDVKD. This CDR3 region has 14 residues. The J gene is TRBJ2-7, the V gene TRBV24-1; 7 bases are a match to TRBD1. The clonotype was recovered from a man younger than 30 who had mild COVID-19 (a few samples of this study predate the infection). Cell type and time point are not known. The sample was PBMCs or a T cell subset sorted from them (not recorded which). The CDR3 here is CATSDTGATYEQYF. DNA of the CDR3: TGTGCCACCAGTGACACAGGGGCAACCTACGAGCAGTACTTC.